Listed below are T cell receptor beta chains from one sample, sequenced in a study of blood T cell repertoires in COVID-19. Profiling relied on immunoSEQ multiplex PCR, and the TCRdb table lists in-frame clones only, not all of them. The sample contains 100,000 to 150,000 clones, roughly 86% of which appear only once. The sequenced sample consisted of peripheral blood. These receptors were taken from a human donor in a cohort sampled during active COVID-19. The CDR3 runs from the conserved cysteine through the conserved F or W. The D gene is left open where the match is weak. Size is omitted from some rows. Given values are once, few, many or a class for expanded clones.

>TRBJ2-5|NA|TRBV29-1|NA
TGCAGCGCGGGGACACAAGAGACCCAGTACTTC
CSAGTQETQYF
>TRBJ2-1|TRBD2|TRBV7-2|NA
TGTGCCAGCAGCAGAGGACTAGCATCAGATGAGCAGTTCTTC
CASSRGLASDEQFF
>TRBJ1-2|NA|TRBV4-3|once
TGCGCCAGCAGCCAAGCTACAGATTATAACTATGGCTACACCTTC
CASSQATDYNYGYTF
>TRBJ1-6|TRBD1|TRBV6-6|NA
TGTGCCGGACAGGGTAGGGGGACCTATAATTCACCCCTCCACTTT
CAGQGRGTYNSPLHF
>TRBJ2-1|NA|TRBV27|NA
TGTGCCAGCAGGCGATCTAACCTAGAAGGCGATGAGCAGTTCTTC
CASRRSNLEGDEQFF
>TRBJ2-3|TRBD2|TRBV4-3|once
TGCGCCAGCAGCAGCAGACTAGCGGACGACACAGATACGCAGTATTTT
CASSSRLADDTDTQYF
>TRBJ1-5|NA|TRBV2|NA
TGTGCCAGCAGTGCGGGTCAGCCCCAGCATTTT
CASSAGQPQHF
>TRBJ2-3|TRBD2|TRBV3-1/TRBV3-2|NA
TGTGCCAGCAGCCAAGATCCGGGGCTAGCGGGCGCGAGGGCAGATACGCAGTATTTT
CASSQDPGLAGARADTQYF
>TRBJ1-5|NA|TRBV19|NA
TGTGCCAGTAGTATAGGGGGAACGATGGGACTTCGCAATCAGCCCCAGCATTTT
CASSIGGTMGLRNQPQHF
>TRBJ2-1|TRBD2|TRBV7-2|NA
TGTGCCAGCAGCTTATTCAGGGGACTAGCCAATGAGCAGTTCTTC
CASSLFRGLANEQFF
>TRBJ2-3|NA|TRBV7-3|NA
TGTGCCAGCAGCTTAAACGGGGGAGATACGCAGTATTTT
CASSLNGGDTQYF
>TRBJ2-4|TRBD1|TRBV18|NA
TGTGCCAGCTCACCATTTAGGACAGGGGCTGTCCTAGCCAAAAACATTCAGTACTTC
CASSPFRTGAVLAKNIQYF
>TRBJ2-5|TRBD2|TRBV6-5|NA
TGTGCCAGCAAGGCAATCAGGGAGGGAGAGACCCAGTACTTC
CASKAIREGETQYF
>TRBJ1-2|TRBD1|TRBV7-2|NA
TGTGCCAGCAGCTTCGGCTTACAGGGGAGTTCTGGCTACACCTTC
CASSFGLQGSSGYTF
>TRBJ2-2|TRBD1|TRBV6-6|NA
TGTGCCAGCAGCCGAGGGACAGGACTCCCCGTCGGACCCGGGGAGCTGTTTTTT
CASSRGTGLPVGPGELFF
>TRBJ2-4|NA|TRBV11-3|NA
TGTGCCAGCAAAAAGGAACGTGAGAGCGCAAGACCCCAAGCCAAAAACATTCAGTACTTC
CASKKERESARPQAKNIQYF
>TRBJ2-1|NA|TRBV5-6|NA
TGTGCCAGCAGCTTAGTGACAGGATCAAGTGAGCAGTTCTTC
CASSLVTGSSEQFF
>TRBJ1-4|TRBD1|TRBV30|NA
TGTGCCTGGAGTACCGGGACAGGGGGTGAAAAACTGTTTTTT
CAWSTGTGGEKLFF
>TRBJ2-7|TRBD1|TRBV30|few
TGTGCCTCTGCACCGGGACAGGGCTACGAGCAGTACTTC
CASAPGQGYEQYF
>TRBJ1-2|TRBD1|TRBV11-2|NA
TGTGCCAGCAGCGGACAGGGGGCGCAGGGCTACACCTTC
CASSGQGAQGYTF
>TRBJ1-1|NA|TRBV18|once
TGTGCCAGCTCGGACCTAGGGGCTGCCACTGAAGCTTTCTTT
CASSDLGAATEAFF
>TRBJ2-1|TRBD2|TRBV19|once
TGTGCCAGTAGTATTGCCAGCGGGGATGAGCAGTTCTTC
CASSIASGDEQFF